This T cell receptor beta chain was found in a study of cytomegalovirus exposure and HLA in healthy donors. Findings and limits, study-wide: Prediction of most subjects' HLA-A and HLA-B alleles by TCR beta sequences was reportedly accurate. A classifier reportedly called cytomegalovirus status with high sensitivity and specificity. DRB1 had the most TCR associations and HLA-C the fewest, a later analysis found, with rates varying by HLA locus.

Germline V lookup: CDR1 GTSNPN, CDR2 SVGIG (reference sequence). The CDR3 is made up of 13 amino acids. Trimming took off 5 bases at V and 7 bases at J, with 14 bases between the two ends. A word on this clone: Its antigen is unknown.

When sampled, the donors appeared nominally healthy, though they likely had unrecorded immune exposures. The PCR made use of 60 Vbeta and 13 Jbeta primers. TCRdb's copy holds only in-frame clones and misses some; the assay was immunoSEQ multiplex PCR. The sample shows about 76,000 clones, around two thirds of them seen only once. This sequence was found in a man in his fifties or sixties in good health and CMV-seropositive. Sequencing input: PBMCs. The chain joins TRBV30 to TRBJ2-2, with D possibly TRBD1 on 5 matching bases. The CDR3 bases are TGTGCCTGGCGAACCAGGGTGAACGGGGAGCTGTTTTTT. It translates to CAWRTRVNGELFF.